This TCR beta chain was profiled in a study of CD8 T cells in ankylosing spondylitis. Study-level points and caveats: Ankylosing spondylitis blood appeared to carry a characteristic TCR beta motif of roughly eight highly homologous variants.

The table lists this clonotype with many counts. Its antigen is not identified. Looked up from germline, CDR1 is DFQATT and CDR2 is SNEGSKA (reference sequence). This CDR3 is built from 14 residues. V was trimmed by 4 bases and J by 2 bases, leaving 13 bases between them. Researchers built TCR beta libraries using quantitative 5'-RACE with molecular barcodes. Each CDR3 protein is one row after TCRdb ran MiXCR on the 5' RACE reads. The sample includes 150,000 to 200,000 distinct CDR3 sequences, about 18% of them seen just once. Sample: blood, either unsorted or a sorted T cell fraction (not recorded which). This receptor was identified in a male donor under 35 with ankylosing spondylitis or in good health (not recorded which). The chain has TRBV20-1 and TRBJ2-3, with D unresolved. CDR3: CSAIETAHTDTQYF. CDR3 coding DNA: TGCAGTGCTATCGAGACGGCTCACACAGATACGCAGTATTTT.